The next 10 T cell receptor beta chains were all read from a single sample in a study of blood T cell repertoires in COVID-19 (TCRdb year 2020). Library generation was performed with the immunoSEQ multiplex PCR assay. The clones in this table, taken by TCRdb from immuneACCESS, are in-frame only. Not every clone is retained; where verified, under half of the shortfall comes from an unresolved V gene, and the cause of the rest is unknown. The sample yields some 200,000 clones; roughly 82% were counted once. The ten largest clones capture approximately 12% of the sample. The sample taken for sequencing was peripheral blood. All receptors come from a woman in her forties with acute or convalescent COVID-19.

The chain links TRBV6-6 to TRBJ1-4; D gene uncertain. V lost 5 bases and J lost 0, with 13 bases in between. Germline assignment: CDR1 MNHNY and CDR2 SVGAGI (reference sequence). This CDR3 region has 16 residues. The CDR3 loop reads CASSRRHVATNEKLFF. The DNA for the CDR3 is TGTGCCAGCAGTCGTCGACACGTAGCAACTAATGAAAAACTGTTTTTT.

Here the CDR3 reads CASSPQGSKNIQYF. DNA for the CDR3: TGTGCCAGCAGCCCCCAGGGGTCCAAAAACATTCAGTACTTC. The rearrangement links TRBV14 to TRBJ2-4, with D perhaps TRBD1 (6 bases). Germline CDR1 SGHDN, CDR2 FVKESK. Trimming pared 4 bases from V and 2 bases from J, leaving 9 bases between. This CDR3 comprises 14 residues. Drawing the rest from reference TRBV14 and TRBJ2-4, the complete variable domain is EAGVTQFPSHSVIEKGQTVTLRCDPISGHDNLYWYRRVMGKEIKFLLHFVKESKQDESGMPNNRFLAERTGGTYSTLKVQPAELEDSGVYFCASSPQGSKNIQYFGAGTRLSVL.

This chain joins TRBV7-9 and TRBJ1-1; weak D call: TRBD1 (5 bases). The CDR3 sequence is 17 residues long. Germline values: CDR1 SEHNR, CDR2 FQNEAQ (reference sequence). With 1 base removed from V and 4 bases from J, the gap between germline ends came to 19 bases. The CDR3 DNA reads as TGTGCCAGCAGCTTAGTTAAGGCGGCCCACGGGGGCACTGAAGCTTTCTTT. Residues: CASSLVKAAHGGTEAFF.

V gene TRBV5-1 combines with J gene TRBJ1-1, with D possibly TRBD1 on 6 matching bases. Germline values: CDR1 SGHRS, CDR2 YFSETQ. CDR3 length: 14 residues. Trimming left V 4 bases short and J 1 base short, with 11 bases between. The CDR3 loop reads CASSPEQGNTEAFF. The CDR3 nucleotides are TGCGCCAGCAGCCCGGAACAGGGGAACACTGAAGCTTTCTTT. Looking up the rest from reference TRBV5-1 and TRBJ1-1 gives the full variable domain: KAGVTQTPRYLIKTRGQQVTLSCSPISGHRSVSWYQQTPGQGLQFLFEYFSETQRNKGNFPGRFSGRQFSNSRSEMNVSTLELGDSALYLCASSPEQGNTEAFFGQGTRLTVV.

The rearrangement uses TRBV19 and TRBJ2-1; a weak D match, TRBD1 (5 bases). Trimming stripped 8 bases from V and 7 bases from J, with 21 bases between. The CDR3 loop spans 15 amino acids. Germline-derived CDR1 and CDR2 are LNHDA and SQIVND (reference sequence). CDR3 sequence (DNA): TGTGCCAGTGGCAGGGAACCTTCCTACGGGAATGAGCAGTTCTTC. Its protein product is CASGREPSYGNEQFF.

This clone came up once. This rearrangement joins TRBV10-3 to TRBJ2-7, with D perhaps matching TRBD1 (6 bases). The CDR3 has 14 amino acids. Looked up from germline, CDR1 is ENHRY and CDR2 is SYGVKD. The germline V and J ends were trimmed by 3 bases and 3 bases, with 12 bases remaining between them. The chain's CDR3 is CAISERGQGYEQYF. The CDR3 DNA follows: TGTGCCATCAGTGAAAGGGGACAAGGCTACGAGCAGTACTTC.

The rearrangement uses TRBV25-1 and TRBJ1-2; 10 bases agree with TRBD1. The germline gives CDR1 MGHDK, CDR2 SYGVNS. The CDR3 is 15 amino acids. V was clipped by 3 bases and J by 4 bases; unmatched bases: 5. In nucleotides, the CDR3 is TGTGCCAGCAGTGAGTCCGGGACAGGGGCCTATGGCTACACCTTC. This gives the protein CASSESGTGAYGYTF.

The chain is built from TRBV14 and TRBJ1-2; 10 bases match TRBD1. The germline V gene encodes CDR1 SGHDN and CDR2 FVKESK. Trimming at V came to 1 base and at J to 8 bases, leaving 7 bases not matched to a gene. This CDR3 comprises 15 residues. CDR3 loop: CASSQVRQGALGYTF. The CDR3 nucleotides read TGTGCCAGCAGCCAAGTACGACAGGGGGCCCTGGGCTACACCTTC.

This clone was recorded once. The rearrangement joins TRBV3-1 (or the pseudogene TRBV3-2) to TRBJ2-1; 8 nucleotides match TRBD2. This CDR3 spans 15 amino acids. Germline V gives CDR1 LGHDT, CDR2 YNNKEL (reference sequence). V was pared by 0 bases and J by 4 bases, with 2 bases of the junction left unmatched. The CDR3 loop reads CASSQELAEYNEQFF. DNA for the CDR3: TGTGCCAGCAGCCAAGAACTAGCGGAATACAATGAGCAGTTCTTC.

CDR3 in DNA: TGTGCCAGCAGTTTATATCCGGGGGAGCAGTACTTC. Amino acids: CASSLYPGEQYF. V usage is TRBV27 and J usage is TRBJ2-7, with D perhaps TRBD2 (5 bases). Trimming pared 1 base from V and 7 bases from J, leaving 8 bases between. CDR1 and CDR2 (germline): MNHEY, SMNVEV (reference sequence). The CDR3 contains 12 residues.